This passage covers 17 T cell receptor beta chains from one sample sequenced in a study of cytomegalovirus exposure and HLA in healthy donors. Some clones are missing from TCRdb's copy, which holds only in-frame ones; the method was immunoSEQ multiplex PCR. The sample includes hundreds of thousands of clones, about nine tenths of them seen just once. Sequencing was performed on PBMCs. The source of these receptors is a woman between 18 and 30 years old in good health and CMV-seropositive.

This chain uses TRBV28 with TRBJ2-1; a weak D match, TRBD2 (7 bases). Trimming removed 4 bases from V and 6 bases from J, with 19 bases in between. This CDR3 comprises 16 residues. The germline V gene has CDR1 MDHEN and CDR2 SYDVKM. Written as DNA, the CDR3 is TGTGCCAGCAGTTCTCGGGGGGCGGGAGTTAGCAATGAGCAGTTCTTC. Its translation: CASSSRGAGVSNEQFF.

This clone appeared a single time. The gene calls are TRBV14 and TRBJ1-2; the match to TRBD1 covers 9 bases. The V segment lost 2 bases and the J segment 4 bases; nucleotides outside the gene matches: 8. This CDR3 has 16 amino acids. Germline loops: CDR1 SGHDN, CDR2 FVKESK. The CDR3, as DNA: TGTGCCAGCAGCCAAACGGGACAGGGCCTGGTCTATGGCTACACCTTC. Its translation is CASSQTGQGLVYGYTF.

The chain carries TRBV5-1 and TRBJ1-2, with 7 bases aligning to TRBD1. The CDR3 sequence is 14 residues long. Per the germline V gene, CDR1 is SGHRS and CDR2 is YFSETQ. Trimming took 4 bases from V and 5 from J; bases not matched to a gene: 8. CDR3 sequence reads: CASSTTGLGYGYTF. The CDR3 bases are TGCGCCAGCAGCACGACAGGGTTGGGATATGGCTACACCTTC.

The V call is TRBV9, the J call TRBJ1-5, with a weak D call TRBD1 (6 bases). Germline-derived CDR1 and CDR2 are SGDLS and YYNGEE. CDR3 size: 16 residues. Trimming took 4 bases from V and 3 from J, leaving 17 bases between them. CDR3 region: CASSKGGGGINQPQHF. DNA of the CDR3: TGTGCCAGCAGCAAGGGGGGAGGGGGTATCAATCAGCCCCAGCATTTT.

The V gene is TRBV4-1, the J gene TRBJ2-7; 8 bases align to TRBD1. V shed 2 bases and J 3 bases; nucleotides not matched to a gene: 6. Germline V gives CDR1 MGHRA, CDR2 YSYEKL. The CDR3 is 15 residues long. CDR3 DNA: TGCGCCAGCAGCCAATCCGGACAGGGCATCTACGAGCAGTACTTC. Protein: CASSQSGQGIYEQYF.

The genes are TRBV2 and TRBJ1-1, with D perhaps matching TRBD1 (6 bases). The V gene's germline CDR1 is SNHLY and CDR2 FYNNEI. V was cut by 4 bases and J by 1 base, with 28 bases left in between. The CDR3 consists of 20 residues. The CDR3 region is CASSVGTSVFTLHPNTEAFF. The CDR3 DNA sequence: TGTGCCAGCAGTGTCGGGACAAGTGTGTTTACACTACACCCGAACACTGAAGCTTTCTTT.

This clone was detected once. The gene calls are TRBV7-9 and TRBJ2-1, with 8 bases fitting TRBD1. Germline CDR1 is SEHNR and CDR2 is FQNEAQ (reference sequence). The CDR3 is made up of 15 amino acids. Trimming cost V 0 bases and J 5 bases; bases outside gene matches: 3. This CDR3 reads CASSLAQGVNNEQFF. The CDR3 DNA is TGTGCCAGCAGCTTAGCACAGGGGGTAAACAATGAGCAGTTCTTC.

J is TRBJ2-7 and V is TRBV11-2; 7 bases match TRBD2. The germline CDR1 and CDR2 sequences are SGHAT and FQNNGV. The CDR3 runs 16 residues. J lost 4 bases, V lost 5 bases, and 14 bases had no gene match. For the CDR3, the DNA is TGTGCCAGCAGCACTGTGGGGGGGGAGGGAGGTTACGAGCAGTACTTC. Translated, it gives CASSTVGGEGGYEQYF.

J is TRBJ1-1 and V is TRBV5-1, with D perhaps matching TRBD1 (6 bases). The CDR3 consists of 12 residues. Trimming took off 4 bases at V and 8 bases at J, with 12 bases between the two ends. Germline CDR1 reads SGHRS; CDR2 reads YFSETQ. The CDR3 loop reads CASSPSTGEAFF. CDR3 nucleotide sequence: TGCGCCAGCAGCCCCTCAACAGGGGAAGCTTTCTTT.

This chain's CDR3 is CASSLVRTGTYSNQPQHF. The CDR3 coding sequence is TGTGCCAGCAGCTTAGTTCGGACAGGGACTTATAGCAATCAGCCCCAGCATTTT. The rearrangement links TRBV7-9 to TRBJ1-5; 8 bases map to TRBD1. Germline V lookup: CDR1 SEHNR, CDR2 FQNEAQ (reference sequence). The CDR3 is 18 residues long. Germline trimming cut 1 base from V and 0 bases from J; bases unmatched to any gene: 8.

The V gene is TRBV10-2, the J gene TRBJ1-5; 7 nucleotides match TRBD1. Germline-derived CDR1 and CDR2 are WSHSY and SAAADI. With 2 bases clipped from V and 3 bases from J, the junction kept 1 base outside the gene matches. This CDR3 is built from 14 residues. The DNA for the CDR3 is TGCGCCAGCAGTGAGGACAGGGACAATCAGCCCCAGCATTTT. It specifies CASSEDRDNQPQHF.

V is TRBV6-1 and J is TRBJ2-1, with 11 bases that match TRBD2. J gave up 12 bases and V 6 bases, and 10 bases lay outside the gene matches. Germline V gives CDR1 MNHNS, CDR2 SASEGT. The CDR3 loop spans 14 amino acids. The DNA for the CDR3 is TGTGCCAGCAGCACTAGCGGGGGACTACTCGGGCAGTTCTTC. Translating it yields CASSTSGGLLGQFF.

V usage is TRBV29-1 and J usage is TRBJ2-2, with 8 positions matching TRBD1. Per the germline V gene, CDR1 is SQVTM and CDR2 is ANQGSEA. CDR3 length: 15 amino acids. V gave up 4 bases and J gave up 5 bases; unmatched junction bases: 9. This chain's CDR3 is CSVVVRTGRTGELFF. Written as DNA, the CDR3 is TGCAGCGTTGTTGTCCGGACAGGGCGGACCGGGGAGCTGTTTTTT.

The CDR3 DNA is TGTGCCAGCAGTCCCTCGGTAGTCAGCAATCAGCCCCAGCATTTT. The encoded protein is CASSPSVVSNQPQHF. The J gene is TRBJ1-5, the V gene TRBV6-1, with no clear D. CDR1 is MNHNS, CDR2 SASEGT, per germline. The CDR3 sequence is 15 residues long. Trimming shortened V by 5 bases and J by 1 base, and 12 bases separated the two germline ends.

The chain joins TRBV2 to TRBJ2-7, with a tentative D call TRBD2 (5 bases). V gave up 4 bases and J gave up 0 bases, with 16 bases separating them. The germline V gene encodes CDR1 SNHLY and CDR2 FYNNEI. CDR3 length: 16 residues. CDR3 sequence reads: CASSALIYSDSYEQYF. The CDR3 nucleotides are TGTGCCAGCAGTGCCCTGATCTATAGCGACTCCTACGAGCAGTACTTC.

The chain uses TRBV27 and TRBJ1-2, with 8 bases identical to TRBD1. The CDR3 is made up of 14 amino acids. Germline CDR1 MNHEY, CDR2 SMNVEV (reference sequence). V was clipped by 2 bases and J by 2 bases; unmatched bases: 1. The CDR3 reads CASSLRTGNYGYTF. The CDR3, as DNA: TGTGCCAGCAGTTTAAGGACAGGGAACTATGGCTACACCTTC.

Written as DNA, the CDR3 is TGTGCCAGCAGCCTTCAGCCGGGACAGGGCTACGAGCAGTACTTC. Translated: CASSLQPGQGYEQYF. The chain is built from TRBV9 and TRBJ2-7; 9 bases match TRBD1. Germline V gene data show CDR1 as SGDLS and CDR2 as YYNGEE. J lost 3 bases, V lost 4 bases, and 8 bases had no gene match. There are 15 residues in the CDR3.